This T cell receptor beta chain was identified in a study of siplizumab effects on memory and regulatory T cells. Looking at the study overall: The study paired mixed lymphocyte reactions, running them with siplizumab at around 0.99 ug/mL or without drug. Study-level results: Tracing alloreactive clones into unstimulated subsets worked for only a minor fraction of them.

Here immunoSEQ multiplex PCR was the method, and the copy in TCRdb shows in-frame clones only, minus some. The sample shows about 12,000 clones, almost 40% of them seen only once. As for this clone: The antigen remains undetermined.

Coculturing of the mixed lymphocyte reaction cells was performed at 37°C for around 6 days. Each population got its own dye, CFSE for responder PBMCs and Violet Dye for stimulator PBMCs, and they were put together 1:1. The CDR3 has 13 residues. Germline CDR1 and CDR2: SEHNR and FQNEAQ (reference sequence). Between the trimmed V and J ends, which lost 5 bases and 8 bases, there was a span of 12 bases. Sample: CFSE-low (dividing) CD8+ T cells sorted from an allogeneic mixed lymphocyte reaction. The receptor's source is a human donor in good health; the cells came from an allogeneic mixed lymphocyte reaction. The chain couples TRBV7-9 to TRBJ1-4, with D hard to call. CDR3 sequence: CASSPLPREKLFF. In nucleotides, the CDR3 is TGTGCCAGCAGCCCCCTGCCCAGGGAAAAACTGTTTTTT.